The rows below give T cell receptor beta chains drawn from one sample of a study of blood T cell repertoires in COVID-19. The assay was immunoSEQ multiplex PCR, and TCRdb's table has in-frame clones only and misses some. The table has under 150,000 clones, roughly 79% seen once. Sequencing input: peripheral blood. The receptors shown here come from a human donor in a cohort sampled during active COVID-19. The CDR3 runs from the conserved cysteine through the conserved F or W. Each record gives: clone size, V gene, J gene, D gene, CDR3 protein, CDR3 DNA. The D gene is left open where the match is weak. The size of a clone is reported for some rows only, either as once, few or many, or as a class for expanded clones.

NA	TRBV28	TRBJ2-1	NA	CASSNNEQFF	TGTGCCAGCAGCAATAATGAGCAGTTCTTC
NA	TRBV18	TRBJ1-1	TRBD1	CASSITGGGLNTEAFF	TGTGCCAGCTCAATTACAGGGGGCGGGTTGAACACTGAAGCTTTCTTT
NA	TRBV6-6	TRBJ1-4	TRBD1	CASSYTRTGQNEKLFF	TGTGCCAGCAGTTACACGCGGACAGGACAAAATGAAAAACTGTTTTTT
NA	TRBV30	TRBJ2-7	NA	CAWSVSGLGEQYF	TGTGCCTGGAGTGTGTCAGGTCTGGGCGAGCAGTACTTC
NA	TRBV5-1	TRBJ2-5	NA	CASSVSAGVQETQYF	TGCGCCAGCAGCGTGAGCGCCGGGGTGCAAGAGACCCAGTACTTC
NA	TRBV7-9	TRBJ1-4	TRBD1	CASSPTGQNNEKLFF	TGTGCCAGCAGCCCCACGGGACAGAATAATGAAAAACTGTTTTTT
NA	TRBV5-8	TRBJ1-2	NA	CASSQYGYTF	TGTGCCAGCAGCCAGTATGGCTACACCTTC
NA	TRBV13	TRBJ1-1	NA	CASRRYLNTEAFF	TGTGCCAGCAGGCGGTATCTGAACACTGAAGCTTTCTTT
NA	TRBV11-2	TRBJ2-3	TRBD2	CASSFWGGVTADTQYF	TGTGCCAGCAGCTTTTGGGGGGGGGTGACTGCAGATACGCAGTATTTT
NA	TRBV4-1	TRBJ2-1	TRBD2	CASSQVGRGGRIKFF	TGCGCCAGCAGCCAAGTTGGGCGGGGGGGCCGGATTAAGTTCTTC
NA	TRBV11-2	TRBJ2-1	NA	CASSLDNYNEQFF	TGTGCCAGCAGCTTGGACAACTACAATGAGCAGTTCTTC
NA	TRBV4-1	TRBJ2-7	TRBD2	CASSQVSGLSSYEQYF	TGCGCCAGCAGCCAAGTGTCGGGACTAAGCTCCTACGAGCAGTACTTC
few	TRBV7-9	TRBJ1-2	TRBD1	CASSLSGTDYGYTF	TGTGCCAGCAGCTTGAGTGGGACAGACTATGGCTACACCTTC
NA	TRBV19	TRBJ1-5	TRBD1	CASRLRGQGISNQPQHF	TGTGCCAGTCGACTCCGTGGACAGGGGATTAGCAATCAGCCCCAGCATTTT
NA	TRBV29-1	TRBJ1-2	NA	CSVNTGFNYGYTF	TGCAGCGTAAACACAGGGTTCAACTATGGCTACACCTTC
NA	TRBV3-1/TRBV3-2	TRBJ2-7	TRBD1	CASSRQTGNYEQYF	TGTGCCAGCAGCCGACAGACAGGGAACTACGAGCAGTACTTC
NA	TRBV18	TRBJ2-7	NA	CASSPMRDSSYEQYF	TGTGCCAGCTCACCCATGAGGGATTCCTCCTACGAGCAGTACTTC
NA	TRBV5-1	TRBJ1-2	TRBD1	CASSVTGDDYGYTF	TGCGCCAGCAGCGTGACAGGGGACGACTATGGCTACACCTTC
NA	TRBV5-8	TRBJ1-2	NA	CASSSLVGGGYTF	TGTGCCAGCAGCTCACTGGTCGGGGGTGGCTACACCTTC
NA	TRBV19	TRBJ1-4	TRBD1	CASGTGLNEKLFF	TGTGCCAGTGGGACAGGGTTGAATGAAAAACTGTTTTTT
NA	TRBV19	TRBJ1-5	NA	CASSIGLDQPQHF	TGTGCCAGTAGTATCGGCCTAGACCAGCCCCAGCATTTT
few	TRBV6-5	TRBJ1-1	TRBD1	CASSSPTGVNTEAFF	TGTGCCAGCAGTTCTCCGACAGGGGTGAACACTGAAGCTTTCTTT
NA	TRBV30	TRBJ1-1	NA	CAWTRGGDTEAFF	TGTGCCTGGACGAGGGGGGGGGACACTGAAGCTTTCTTT
NA	TRBV28	TRBJ1-2	NA	CASSLTGYGYTF	TGTGCCAGCAGTTTGACGGGGTATGGCTACACCTTC
NA	TRBV11-2	TRBJ2-5	NA	CASSSPGETQYF	TGTGCCAGCAGCTCGCCGGGGGAGACCCAGTACTTC
NA	TRBV20-1	TRBJ2-7	NA	CSASWGHLYEQYF	TGCAGTGCTAGTTGGGGACACCTCTACGAGCAGTACTTC
NA	TRBV7-7	TRBJ2-3	TRBD2	CASSRSGGATDTQYF	TGTGCCAGCAGCCGTAGCGGGGGGGCGACAGATACGCAGTATTTT
few	TRBV7-9	TRBJ1-1	TRBD1	CASSLDGTGDEAFF	TGTGCCAGCAGCTTAGATGGGACAGGGGATGAAGCTTTCTTT
few	TRBV28	TRBJ2-2	TRBD1	CASLQGARTGELFF	TGTGCCAGCCTACAGGGGGCGCGCACCGGGGAGCTGTTTTTT
NA	TRBV7-9	TRBJ1-2	NA	CASSPGDNYGYTF	TGTGCCAGCAGCCCCGGGGATAACTATGGCTACACCTTC
NA	TRBV19	TRBJ2-6	NA	CASSSFRDSGANVLTF	TGTGCCAGTAGTTCCTTCAGGGACTCTGGGGCCAACGTCCTGACTTTC
few	TRBV15	TRBJ1-4	NA	CATSTGGTSIKSF	TGTGCCACCAGCACGGGAGGGACATCCATTAAAAGTTTT
NA	TRBV2	TRBJ2-5	NA	CASSEGRETQYF	TGTGCCAGCAGTGAAGGGAGAGAGACCCAGTACTTC
NA	TRBV28	TRBJ2-1	NA	CASSFGTGEVMNEQFF	TGTGCCAGCAGTTTTGGTACGGGGGAAGTTATGAATGAGCAGTTCTTC
NA	TRBV7-8	TRBJ2-3	TRBD2	CASSPIAGGPRDTQYF	TGTGCCAGCAGCCCTATAGCGGGGGGCCCCAGAGATACGCAGTATTTT
NA	TRBV2	TRBJ1-5	NA	CASSFNSNQPQHF	TGTGCCAGCAGTTTCAATAGCAATCAGCCCCAGCATTTT
NA	TRBV6-4	TRBJ1-1	TRBD1	CASSRGQGLNTEAFF	TGTGCCAGCAGTAGGGGACAGGGCCTGAACACTGAAGCTTTCTTT
NA	TRBV6-1	TRBJ2-5	TRBD1	CASSVERLGTDQETQYF	TGTGCCAGCAGTGTAGAACGCTTAGGGACAGACCAAGAGACCCAGTACTTC
few	TRBV4-1	TRBJ1-2	TRBD1	CASSQGAGGTFYGYTF	TGCGCCAGCAGCCAAGGAGCAGGGGGCACCTTCTATGGCTACACCTTC
NA	TRBV5-4	TRBJ2-5	NA	CASSLGRGETQYF	TGTGCCAGCAGCTTGGGGCGCGGGGAGACCCAGTACTTC
many	TRBV5-4	TRBJ2-1	TRBD2	CASSKGLADAEQFF	TGTGCCAGCAGCAAGGGACTAGCTGACGCCGAGCAGTTCTTC
NA	TRBV5-4	TRBJ1-4	NA	CASSLGGGDEKLFF	TGTGCCAGCAGCTTGGGAGGGGGGGATGAAAAACTGTTTTTT
NA	TRBV6-1	TRBJ1-2	NA	CASSEFAGVNYGYTF	TGTGCCAGCAGTGAATTTGCAGGGGTTAACTATGGCTACACCTTC